Listed below are T cell receptor beta chains from one sample, sequenced in a study of cytomegalovirus exposure and HLA in healthy donors. Only in-frame clones appear in the TCRdb table, and some are missing; sequencing was by immunoSEQ multiplex PCR. In the table there are approximately 160,000 clones, approximately 84% of which are singletons. The material sequenced was PBMCs. The receptors originated from a girl aged 5 to 17 in good health and CMV-seropositive. Both conserved end residues are part of each CDR3. D genes are given only for firm matches. Rows may omit the clone size; those that give it use once, few, many or a size class.

TRBJ2-7	few	TRBD2	TRBV13	TGTGCCAGCAGCTCCCAAACCGGGACTAGGTACTTC	CASSSQTGTRYF
TRBJ1-1	-	TRBD1	TRBV11-2	TGTGCCAGCAGCTTAATCTCAGGGGGCACTGAAGCTTTCTTT	CASSLISGGTEAFF
TRBJ1-2	-	-	TRBV5-1	TGCGCCAGCAGCTTGTCGTCAGTCCTTGAGGGCTATGGCTACACCTTC	CASSLSSVLEGYGYTF
TRBJ1-5	-	-	TRBV6-6	TGTGCCAGCACTTTTCCAGGGGCGGTCAATCAGCCCCAGCATTTT	CASTFPGAVNQPQHF
TRBJ1-5	-	-	TRBV5-6	TGTGCCAGCAGCTTGGGGGGGCTCAATCAGCCCCAGCATTTT	CASSLGGLNQPQHF
TRBJ2-3	-	TRBD2	TRBV4-2	TGTGCCAGCAGCCAAAAACTAGCGACTAGCACAGATACGCAGTATTTT	CASSQKLATSTDTQYF
TRBJ1-2	-	-	TRBV6-1	TGTGCCATTGGGGGCGTGAATAACTATGGCTACACCTTC	CAIGGVNNYGYTF
TRBJ1-1	-	TRBD1	TRBV9	TGTGCCAGCAGCGTAGCGTCAGGGGGCTTTGAGAGTGAAGCTTTCTTT	CASSVASGGFESEAFF
TRBJ1-2	-	-	TRBV10-3	TGTGCCATCAGTGAGCGGCGGAGCTATGGCTACACCTTC	CAISERRSYGYTF
TRBJ1-2	-	-	TRBV10-3	TGTGCCATCCTCACAACTAACTATGGCTACACCTTC	CAILTTNYGYTF
TRBJ2-7	-	-	TRBV7-6	TGTGCCAGCAGCTTTGGGGGACAATTCTCCTACGAGCAGTACTTC	CASSFGGQFSYEQYF
TRBJ1-4	-	-	TRBV7-9	TGTGCCAGCAGCTTAGTGGCGGTTCGGGGAGGCGGGGAAAAACTGTTTTTT	CASSLVAVRGGGEKLFF
TRBJ2-5	-	TRBD2	TRBV7-3	TGTGCCAGCAGCTTAGGACTAGCGGGGGCACAAGAGACCCAGTACTTC	CASSLGLAGAQETQYF
TRBJ2-4	few	-	TRBV15	TGTGCCACCAGCAGCTCGCCCGAACTAGCCAAAAACATTCAGTACTTC	CATSSSPELAKNIQYF
TRBJ2-1	-	-	TRBV15	TGTGCCACCAGCAGAGATCGAGACAGTCCCAGCTACAATGAGCAGTTCTTC	CATSRDRDSPSYNEQFF
TRBJ2-1	-	-	TRBV9	TGTGCCAGCAGCGGGGGGCAGTACAATGAGCAGTTCTTC	CASSGGQYNEQFF
TRBJ1-3	few	TRBD1	TRBV19	TGTGCCAGTATCCCGGACAGGGCTGGAAACACCATATATTTT	CASIPDRAGNTIYF
TRBJ2-1	-	TRBD2	TRBV25-1	TGTGCCACTTCCGGGGGGACCCTTGATGAGCAGTTCTTC	CATSGGTLDEQFF
TRBJ2-7	few	-	TRBV11-3	TGTGCCAGCAGCTTAGGACAGACCTACGAGCAGTACTTC	CASSLGQTYEQYF
TRBJ1-5	-	-	TRBV5-8	TGTGCCAGCAGCCCCGGGGGTGATTTGGGCAATCAGCCCCAGCATTTT	CASSPGGDLGNQPQHF
TRBJ1-1	few	-	TRBV15	TGTGCCACCAGCATACCTAGAGGCGTTAAGTTCAACACTGAAGCTTTCTTT	CATSIPRGVKFNTEAFF
TRBJ1-2	-	TRBD1	TRBV6-5	TGTGCCAGCAGTTACTCGATTGGGACAGCATTTCGAGGCTACACCTTC	CASSYSIGTAFRGYTF
TRBJ2-3	-	TRBD1	TRBV5-1	TGCGCCAGCAGCTTGGGACAGGGGATCGGAGATACGCAGTATTTT	CASSLGQGIGDTQYF
TRBJ2-3	few	-	TRBV18	TGTGCCAGCTCATCCACCACGGGGACAGATACGCAGTATTTT	CASSSTTGTDTQYF
TRBJ2-1	-	TRBD2	TRBV19	TGTGCCAGTATTGCGGGAGACTCCTACAATGAGCAGTTCTTC	CASIAGDSYNEQFF
TRBJ2-5	-	TRBD2	TRBV19	TGTGCCAGTAGTCCCCGACTAGCGGGGACTCAAGAGACCCAGTACTTC	CASSPRLAGTQETQYF
TRBJ1-5	few	TRBD1	TRBV28	TGTGCCAGCAGCCCAGGGGGTCGGGATAGCAATCAGCCCCAGCATTTT	CASSPGGRDSNQPQHF